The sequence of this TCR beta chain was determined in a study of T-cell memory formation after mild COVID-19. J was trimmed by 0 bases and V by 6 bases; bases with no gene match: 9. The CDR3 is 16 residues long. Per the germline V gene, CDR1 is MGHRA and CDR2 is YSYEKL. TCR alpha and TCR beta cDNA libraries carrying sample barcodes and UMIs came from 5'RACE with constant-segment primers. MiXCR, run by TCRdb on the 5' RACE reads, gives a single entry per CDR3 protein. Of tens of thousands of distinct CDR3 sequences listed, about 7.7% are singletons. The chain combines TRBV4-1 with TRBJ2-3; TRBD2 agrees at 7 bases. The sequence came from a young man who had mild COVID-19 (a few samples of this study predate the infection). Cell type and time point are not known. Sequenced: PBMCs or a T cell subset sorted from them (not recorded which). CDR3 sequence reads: CASRLNPGLSTDTQYF. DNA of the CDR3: TGCGCCAGCAGACTGAATCCGGGACTAAGCACAGATACGCAGTATTTT.